One sample yielded the 4 T cell receptor beta chains listed below, sequenced in a study of T cell changes during pregnancy in multiple sclerosis. Produced via immunoSEQ multiplex PCR; TCRdb's table is partial and in-frame only. Among 65,000 to 85,000 clones listed, nearly 95% were seen once. The sequenced sample was peripheral blood, obtained in the second trimester of pregnancy. These receptors all come from a female donor in good health, enrolled as a control in a pregnancy study.

The rearrangement links TRBV28 to TRBJ2-3; D is possibly TRBD1 (5 bases). V was trimmed by 8 bases and J by 6 bases, leaving 12 bases between them. The CDR3 runs 12 residues. CDR1 and CDR2 from the germline V gene are MDHEN and SYDVKM. As DNA, the CDR3 is TGTGCCAGCGGTCCAGGACACGATACGCAGTATTTT. It specifies CASGPGHDTQYF.

This chain uses TRBV2 with TRBJ1-2; D is uncertain. The ends were cut back, 5 bases at V and 7 bases at J, with 14 bases in the middle. Germline values: CDR1 SNHLY, CDR2 FYNNEI. CDR3 length equals 13 residues. The CDR3 reads CASSSGNPPGYTF. Here the CDR3 DNA reads TGTGCCAGCAGTAGCGGCAACCCCCCTGGCTACACCTTC. Full variable domain (missing parts from reference TRBV2 and TRBJ1-2): EPEVTQTPSHQVTQMGQEVILRCVPISNHLYFYWYRQILGQKVEFLVSFYNNEISEKSEIFDDQFSVERPDGSNFTLKIRSTKLEDSAMYFCASSSGNPPGYTFGSGTRLTVV.

V and J are TRBV29-1 and TRBJ1-5; 8 bases line up with TRBD1. V gave up 7 bases and J gave up 7 bases; unmatched junction bases: 9. This CDR3 has 13 amino acids. Germline V gives CDR1 SQVTM, CDR2 ANQGSEA. The DNA for the CDR3 is TGCAGCGCCAGACAGGGGTCGGGACAGCCCCAGCATTTT. Protein sequence: CSARQGSGQPQHF.

J is TRBJ2-2 and V is TRBV19; D is undetermined. The V gene's germline CDR1 is LNHDA and CDR2 SQIVND (reference sequence). Trimming pared 3 bases from V and 3 bases from J, leaving 11 bases between. This CDR3 has 15 residues. CDR3 sequence (DNA): TGTGCCAGTAGTATCGGTCCCTCTTACACCGGGGAGCTGTTTTTT. It codes for CASSIGPSYTGELFF.